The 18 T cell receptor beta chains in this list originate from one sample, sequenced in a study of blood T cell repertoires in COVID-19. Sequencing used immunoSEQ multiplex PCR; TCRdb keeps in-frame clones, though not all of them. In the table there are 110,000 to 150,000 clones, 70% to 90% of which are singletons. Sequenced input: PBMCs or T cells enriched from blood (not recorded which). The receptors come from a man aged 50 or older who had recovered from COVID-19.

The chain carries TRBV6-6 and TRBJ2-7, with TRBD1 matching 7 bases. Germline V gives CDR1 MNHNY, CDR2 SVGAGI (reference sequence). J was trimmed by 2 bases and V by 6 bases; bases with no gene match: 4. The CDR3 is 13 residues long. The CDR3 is CASRTTGTYEQYV. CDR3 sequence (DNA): TGTGCCAGCAGGACGACAGGGACCTACGAGCAGTACGTC.

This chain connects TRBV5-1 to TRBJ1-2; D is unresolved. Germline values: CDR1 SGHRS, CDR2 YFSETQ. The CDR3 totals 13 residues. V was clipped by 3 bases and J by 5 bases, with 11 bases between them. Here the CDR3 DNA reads TGCGCCAGCAGCTCTGAGGGAGGGTATGGCTACACCTTC. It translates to CASSSEGGYGYTF.

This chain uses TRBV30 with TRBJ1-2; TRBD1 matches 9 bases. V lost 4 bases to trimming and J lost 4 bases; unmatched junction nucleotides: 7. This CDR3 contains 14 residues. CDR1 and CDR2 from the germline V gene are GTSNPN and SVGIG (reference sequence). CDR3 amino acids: CAWKYTGGAYGYTF. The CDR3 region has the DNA TGTGCCTGGAAGTATACAGGGGGCGCCTATGGCTACACCTTC.

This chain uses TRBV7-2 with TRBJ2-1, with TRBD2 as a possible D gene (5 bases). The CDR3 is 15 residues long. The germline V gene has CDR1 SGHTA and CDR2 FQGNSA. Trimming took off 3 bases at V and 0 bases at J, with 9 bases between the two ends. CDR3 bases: TGTGCCAGCAGCTTTACGGGAAGCTCCTACAATGAGCAGTTCTTC. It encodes CASSFTGSSYNEQFF.

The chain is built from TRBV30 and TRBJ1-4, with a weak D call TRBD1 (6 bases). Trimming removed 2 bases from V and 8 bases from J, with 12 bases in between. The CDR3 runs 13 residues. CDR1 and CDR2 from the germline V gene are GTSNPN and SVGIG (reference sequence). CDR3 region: CAWSPGHGEKLFF. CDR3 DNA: TGTGCCTGGAGTCCGGGACACGGCGAAAAACTGTTTTTT.

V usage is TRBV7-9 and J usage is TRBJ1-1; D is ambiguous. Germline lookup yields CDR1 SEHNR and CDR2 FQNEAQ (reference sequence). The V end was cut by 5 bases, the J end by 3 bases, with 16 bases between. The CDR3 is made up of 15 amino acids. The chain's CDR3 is CASSPKAFGDTEAFF. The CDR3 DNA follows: TGTGCCAGCAGCCCCAAGGCATTCGGAGACACTGAAGCTTTCTTT.

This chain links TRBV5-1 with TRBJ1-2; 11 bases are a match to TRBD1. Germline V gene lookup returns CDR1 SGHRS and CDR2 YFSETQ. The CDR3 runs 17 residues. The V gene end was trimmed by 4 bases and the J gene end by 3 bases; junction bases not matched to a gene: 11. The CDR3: CASSRTGGDGAYYGYTF. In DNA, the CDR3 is TGCGCCAGCAGCCGGACAGGGGGCGATGGGGCCTACTATGGCTACACCTTC. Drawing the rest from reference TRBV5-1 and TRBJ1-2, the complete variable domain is KAGVTQTPRYLIKTRGQQVTLSCSPISGHRSVSWYQQTPGQGLQFLFEYFSETQRNKGNFPGRFSGRQFSNSRSEMNVSTLELGDSALYLCASSRTGGDGAYYGYTFGSGTRLTVV.

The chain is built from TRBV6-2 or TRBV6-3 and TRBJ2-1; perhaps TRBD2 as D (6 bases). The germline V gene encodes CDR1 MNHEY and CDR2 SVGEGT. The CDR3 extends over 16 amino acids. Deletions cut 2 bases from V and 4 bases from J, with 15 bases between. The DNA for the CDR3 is TGTGCCAGCAGTTACGGGCGGGGCGGAACATACAATGAGCAGTTCTTC. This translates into CASSYGRGGTYNEQFF.

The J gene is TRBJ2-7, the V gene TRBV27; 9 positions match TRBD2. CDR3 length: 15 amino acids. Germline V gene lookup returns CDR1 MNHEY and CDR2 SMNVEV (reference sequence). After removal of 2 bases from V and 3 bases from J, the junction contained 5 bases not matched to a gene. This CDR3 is CASSLGASGIYEQYF. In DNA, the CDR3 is TGTGCCAGCAGTTTAGGGGCTAGCGGGATCTACGAGCAGTACTTC.

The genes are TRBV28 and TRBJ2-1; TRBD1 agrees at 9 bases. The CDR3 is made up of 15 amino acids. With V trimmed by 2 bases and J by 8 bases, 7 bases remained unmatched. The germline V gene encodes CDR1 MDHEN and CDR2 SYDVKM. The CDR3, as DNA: TGTGCCAGCAGTTTAGCGGGACAGGGATCCCATGAGCAGTTCTTC. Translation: CASSLAGQGSHEQFF.

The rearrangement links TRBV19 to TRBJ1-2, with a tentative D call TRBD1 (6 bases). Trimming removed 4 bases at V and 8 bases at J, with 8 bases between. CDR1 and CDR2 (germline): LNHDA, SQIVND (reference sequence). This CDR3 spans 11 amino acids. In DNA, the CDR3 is TGTGCCAGTAGTAGGGGGCTCGGCTACACCTTC. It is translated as CASSRGLGYTF.

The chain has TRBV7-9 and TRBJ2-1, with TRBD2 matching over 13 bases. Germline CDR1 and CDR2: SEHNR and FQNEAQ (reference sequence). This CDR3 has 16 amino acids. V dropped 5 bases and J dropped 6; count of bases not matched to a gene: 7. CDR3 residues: CASSPPGTSGVNEQFF. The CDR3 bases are TGTGCCAGCAGCCCCCCCGGGACTAGCGGGGTCAATGAGCAGTTCTTC.

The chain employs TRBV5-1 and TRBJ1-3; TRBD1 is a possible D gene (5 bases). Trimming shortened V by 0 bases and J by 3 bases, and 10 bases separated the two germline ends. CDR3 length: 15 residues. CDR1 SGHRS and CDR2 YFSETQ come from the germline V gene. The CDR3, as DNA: TGCGCCAGCAGCTTGGGACAGTCGGGTGGAAACACCATATATTTT. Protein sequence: CASSLGQSGGNTIYF.

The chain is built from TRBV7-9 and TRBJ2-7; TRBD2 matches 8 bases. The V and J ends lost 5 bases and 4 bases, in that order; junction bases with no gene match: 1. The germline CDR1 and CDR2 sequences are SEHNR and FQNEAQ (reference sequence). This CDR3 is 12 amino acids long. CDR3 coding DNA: TGTGCCAGCAGCCCGGGAGGGTACGAGCAGTACTTC. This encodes CASSPGGYEQYF.

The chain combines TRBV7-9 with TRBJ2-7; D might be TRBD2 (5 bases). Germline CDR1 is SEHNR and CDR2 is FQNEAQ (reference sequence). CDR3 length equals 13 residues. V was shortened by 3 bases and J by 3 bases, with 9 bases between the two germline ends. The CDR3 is CASSFRGDYEQYV. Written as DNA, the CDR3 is TGTGCCAGCAGCTTTCGGGGAGACTACGAGCAGTACGTC.

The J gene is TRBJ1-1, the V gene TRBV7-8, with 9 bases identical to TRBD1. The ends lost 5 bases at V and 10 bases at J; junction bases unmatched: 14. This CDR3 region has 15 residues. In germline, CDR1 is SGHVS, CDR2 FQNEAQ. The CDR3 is CASSTRRRDREVAFF. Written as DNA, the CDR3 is TGTGCCAGCAGCACCAGACGCCGGGACAGGGAGGTAGCTTTCTTT.

CDR3 in DNA: TGTGCCACCAGTGAGGGGGCCACTGAAGCTTTCTTT. It is translated as CATSEGATEAFF. This rearrangement joins TRBV24-1 to TRBJ1-1, with D maybe TRBD1 (6 bases). Trimming took off 4 bases at V and 4 bases at J, with 6 bases between the two ends. CDR3 size: 12 residues. CDR1 is KGHDR, CDR2 SFDVKD, per germline.

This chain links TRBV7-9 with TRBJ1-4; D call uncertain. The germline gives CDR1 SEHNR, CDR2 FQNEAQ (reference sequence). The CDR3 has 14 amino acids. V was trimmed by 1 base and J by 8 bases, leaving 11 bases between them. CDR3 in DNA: TGTGCCAGCAGCTTAGATGACCTCGGGGAAAAACTGTTTTTT. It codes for CASSLDDLGEKLFF.